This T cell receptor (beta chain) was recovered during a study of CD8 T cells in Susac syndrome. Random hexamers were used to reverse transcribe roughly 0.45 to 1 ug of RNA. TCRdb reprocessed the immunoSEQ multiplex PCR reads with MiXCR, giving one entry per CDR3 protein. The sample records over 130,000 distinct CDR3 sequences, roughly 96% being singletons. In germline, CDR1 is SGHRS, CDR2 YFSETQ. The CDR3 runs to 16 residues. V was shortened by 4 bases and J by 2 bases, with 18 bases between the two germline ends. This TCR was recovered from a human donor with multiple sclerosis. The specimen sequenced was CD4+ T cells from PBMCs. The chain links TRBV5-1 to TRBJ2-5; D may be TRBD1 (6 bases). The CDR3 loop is CASSLLTGTLQETQYF. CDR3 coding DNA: TGCGCCAGCAGCCTCCTAACCGGGACACTTCAAGAGACCCAGTACTTC.